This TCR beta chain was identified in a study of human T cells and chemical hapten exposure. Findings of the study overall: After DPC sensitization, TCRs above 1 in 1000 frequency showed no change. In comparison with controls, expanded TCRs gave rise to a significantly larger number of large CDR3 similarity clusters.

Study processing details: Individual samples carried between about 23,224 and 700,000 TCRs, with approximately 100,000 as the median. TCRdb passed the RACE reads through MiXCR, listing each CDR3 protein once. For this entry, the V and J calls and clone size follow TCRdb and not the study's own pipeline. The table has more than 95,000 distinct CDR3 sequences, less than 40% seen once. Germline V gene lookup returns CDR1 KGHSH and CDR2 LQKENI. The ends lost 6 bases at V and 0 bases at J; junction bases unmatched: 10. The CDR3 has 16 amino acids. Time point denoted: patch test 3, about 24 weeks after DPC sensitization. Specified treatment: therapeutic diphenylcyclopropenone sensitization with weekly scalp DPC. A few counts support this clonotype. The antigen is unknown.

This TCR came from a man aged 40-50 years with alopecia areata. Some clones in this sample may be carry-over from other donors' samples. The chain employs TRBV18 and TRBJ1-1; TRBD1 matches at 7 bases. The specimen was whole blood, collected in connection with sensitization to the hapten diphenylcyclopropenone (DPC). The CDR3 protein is CASSLQGPGLNTEAFF. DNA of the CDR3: TGTGCCAGCTCGTTACAGGGGCCAGGGCTGAACACTGAAGCTTTCTTT.